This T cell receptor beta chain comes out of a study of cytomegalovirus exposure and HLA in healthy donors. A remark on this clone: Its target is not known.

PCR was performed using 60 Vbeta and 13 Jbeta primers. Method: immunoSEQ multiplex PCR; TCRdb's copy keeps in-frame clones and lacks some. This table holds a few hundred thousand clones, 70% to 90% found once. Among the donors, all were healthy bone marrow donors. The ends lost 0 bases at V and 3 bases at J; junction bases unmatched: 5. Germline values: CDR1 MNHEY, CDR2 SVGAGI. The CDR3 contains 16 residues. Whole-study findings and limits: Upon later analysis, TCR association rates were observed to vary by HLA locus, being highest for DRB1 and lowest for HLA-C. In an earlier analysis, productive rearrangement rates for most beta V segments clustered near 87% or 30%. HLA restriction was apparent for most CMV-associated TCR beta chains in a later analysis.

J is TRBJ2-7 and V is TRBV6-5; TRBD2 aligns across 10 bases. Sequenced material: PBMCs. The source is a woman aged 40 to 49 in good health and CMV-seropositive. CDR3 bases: TGTGCCAGCAGTTACTCGATGGCTAGCGGGAGCTACGAGCAGTACTTC. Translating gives CASSYSMASGSYEQYF.